Following are 15 T cell receptor beta chains from one sample sequenced in a study of beta chain features in type 1 diabetes. Overall study results and limits: Significant though moderate, a shortening of TCRB CDR3s appeared in all four CD4+ subsets of Type 1 diabetes patients.

Their cognate antigens are unknown. The isolated RNA, all of it, was reverse transcribed, so expressed TCRB transcripts were what got sequenced. Only in-frame clones appear in the TCRdb table, and some are missing; sequencing was by immunoSEQ multiplex PCR. This table holds about 650,000 clones, under 15% found once. Sequenced material: naive CD4+ T cells from blood. The receptors come from a young man with type 1 diabetes.

The rearrangement joins TRBV5-1 to TRBJ2-1; weak D call: TRBD2 (7 bases). This CDR3 contains 18 residues. Per the germline V gene, CDR1 is SGHRS and CDR2 is YFSETQ. The V and J ends lost 0 bases and 4 bases respectively, with 20 bases between them. The CDR3 DNA reads as TGCGCCAGCAGCTTGGACGCGGCGGGGGCCTCATCATACAATGAGCAGTTCTTC. Protein sequence: CASSLDAAGASSYNEQFF.

This clone was seen a handful of times. The chain recombines TRBV4-3 with TRBJ2-1; 8 bases map to TRBD2. V trimming: 0 bases; J trimming: 3 bases; junction bases outside the gene matches: 4. CDR1 and CDR2 from the germline V gene are LGHNA and YSLEER. This CDR3 has 16 residues. Written as DNA, the CDR3 is TGCGCCAGCAGCCAAGATAGCCTAGCGGGCTACAATGAGCAGTTCTTC. Its protein is CASSQDSLAGYNEQFF.

This rearrangement joins TRBV28 to TRBJ2-7; D is perhaps TRBD2 (6 bases). The CDR3 is made up of 14 amino acids. Germline CDR1 reads MDHEN; CDR2 reads SYDVKM. Trimming pared 3 bases from V and 0 bases from J, leaving 9 bases between. The DNA for the CDR3 is TGTGCCAGCAGTTTCTCCGGGAGCTCCTACGAGCAGTACTTC. Translated: CASSFSGSSYEQYF.

This clone was found a few times. V is TRBV11-2 and J is TRBJ2-3, with D unresolved. The germline CDR1 and CDR2 sequences are SGHAT and FQNNGV. There are 12 residues in the CDR3. Trimming shortened V by 1 base and J by 4 bases, and 3 bases separated the two germline ends. CDR3: CASSLGADTQYF. CDR3 nucleotides: TGTGCCAGCAGCTTAGGGGCAGATACGCAGTATTTT.

This clone was counted ten times or more. This chain's CDR3 is CATTYDRGLGNTIYF. The CDR3 DNA reads as TGTGCCACCACATATGACAGGGGGCTTGGAAACACCATATATTTT. This chain joins TRBV10-3 and TRBJ1-3; 10 bases are shared with TRBD1. CDR1 ENHRY and CDR2 SYGVKD come from the germline V gene. J was trimmed by 3 bases and V by 10 bases; bases with no gene match: 9. The CDR3 runs 15 residues.

A note on this clone: Other nucleotide sequences from this sample produce the same CDR3. The chain uses TRBV18 and TRBJ1-2; no clear D gene. Trimming removed 3 bases from V and 8 bases from J, with 10 bases in between. Germline CDR1 is KGHSH and CDR2 is LQKENI. The CDR3 is 12 amino acids. CDR3 residues: CASSPTEGGYTF. CDR3 nucleotide sequence: TGTGCCAGCTCACCGACCGAGGGAGGCTACACCTTC.

The chain carries TRBV4-1 and TRBJ2-5; the match to TRBD2 covers 10 bases. Germline V gene lookup returns CDR1 MGHRA and CDR2 YSYEKL. The CDR3 runs 16 residues. V trimming: 0 bases; J trimming: 5 bases; junction bases outside the gene matches: 6. In DNA form, the CDR3 reads TGCGCCAGCAGCCAAGAACGAGCGGGGGGGCCGGAGACCCAGTACTTC. This codes for CASSQERAGGPETQYF.

The V gene is TRBV7-9, the J gene TRBJ2-5; weak D call: TRBD2 (5 bases). Looked up from germline, CDR1 is SEHNR and CDR2 is FQNEAQ (reference sequence). The V and J ends lost 3 bases and 2 bases respectively, with 10 bases between them. The CDR3 loop spans 14 amino acids. For the CDR3, the DNA is TGTGCCAGCAGCTTCGCCGAGGGTCAAGAGACCCAGTACTTC. It encodes CASSFAEGQETQYF.

The chain recombines TRBV7-2 with TRBJ1-5, with D tentatively TRBD1 (5 bases). V was trimmed by 5 bases and J by 0 bases, leaving 11 bases between them. Germline lookup yields CDR1 SGHTA and CDR2 FQGNSA. The CDR3 length is 15 residues. CDR3 in DNA: TGTGCCAGCAGCCGAGACAGCTATAGCAATCAGCCCCAGCATTTT. Translation gives CASSRDSYSNQPQHF.

CDR3 nucleotides: TGTGCCAGCAGTTTATTAGCCCTAGCGGGGGGCTCTGGGGCCAACGTCCTGACTTTC. Encoded protein: CASSLLALAGGSGANVLTF. The chain has TRBV28 and TRBJ2-6, with 11 bases that match TRBD2. The germline gives CDR1 MDHEN, CDR2 SYDVKM. The CDR3 covers 19 residues. The junction had 5 bases not matched to a gene; V was cut back by 1 base and J by 0 bases.

This chain links TRBV28 with TRBJ1-2; tentative D call: TRBD1 (6 bases). Germline loops: CDR1 MDHEN, CDR2 SYDVKM. Between the trimmed V and J ends, which lost 3 bases and 0 bases, there was a span of 8 bases. The CDR3 extends over 14 amino acids. The CDR3 nucleotides read TGTGCCAGCAGTTTGACAGGAGCTAACTATGGCTACACCTTC. It specifies CASSLTGANYGYTF.

This sequence joins TRBV9 and TRBJ1-2, with 8 bases fitting TRBD1. Unmatched junction bases numbered 4, after V lost 2 bases and J lost 4 bases. This CDR3 has 14 residues. Germline V gene lookup returns CDR1 SGDLS and CDR2 YYNGEE. CDR3 nucleotide sequence: TGTGCCAGCAGCGTGACAGGGGATCTCTATGGCTACACCTTC. Translated, it gives CASSVTGDLYGYTF.

The V gene is TRBV6-1, the J gene TRBJ2-1, with 13 bases matching TRBD2. The junction had 6 bases not matched to a gene; V was cut back by 8 bases and J by 5 bases. Germline V gene sequence: CDR1 MNHNS, CDR2 SASEGT. CDR3 length: 15 residues. CDR3 sequence: CASGYGTSGDNEQFF. CDR3 coding DNA: TGTGCCAGCGGCTACGGGACTAGCGGGGACAATGAGCAGTTCTTC.

This rearrangement joins TRBV19 to TRBJ2-2; 10 bases align to TRBD2. The V gene's germline CDR1 is LNHDA and CDR2 SQIVND (reference sequence). This CDR3 contains 17 residues. V shed 3 bases, J shed 6 bases, and the junction held 10 bases outside the gene matches. CDR3 bases: TGTGCCAGTAGTATCGGACCCCTAGGACTAGCGGCCGGGGAGCTGTTTTTT. As protein: CASSIGPLGLAAGELFF.

The table lists this clone with a few counts. This chain joins TRBV29-1 and TRBJ2-3; the D gene is possibly TRBD1 (6 bases). This CDR3 is 13 amino acids long. The V end lost 1 base, the J end lost 6 bases, and 11 bases lay between the germline ends. CDR1 and CDR2 (germline): SQVTM, ANQGSEA. The CDR3 is CSVEGTVRDTQYF. The CDR3 DNA reads as TGCAGCGTTGAAGGGACAGTTCGGGATACGCAGTATTTT.